The 7 T cell receptor beta chains presented below share a single source sample, sequenced in a study of blood T cell repertoires in COVID-19. TCRdb keeps only in-frame clones here, not all; method: immunoSEQ multiplex PCR. Of over 350,000 clones in the sample, 86% were seen once. The sample taken for sequencing was peripheral blood. The receptors derive from a woman in her twenties or thirties with active or convalescent COVID-19.

The CDR3 is CASSVGQGNNYGYTF. The CDR3 nucleotides read TGTGCCAGCAGCGTAGGTCAGGGCAACAACTATGGCTACACCTTC. The chain carries TRBV9 and TRBJ1-2; possible D gene TRBD1, 5 bases. The germline gives CDR1 SGDLS, CDR2 YYNGEE. The germline V and J ends were trimmed by 0 bases and 2 bases, with 11 bases remaining between them. This CDR3 has 15 residues.

The rearrangement links TRBV7-6 to TRBJ1-1; D unclear. The V gene's germline CDR1 is SGHVS and CDR2 FNYEAQ. The ends were cut back, 1 base at V and 7 bases at J, with 4 bases in the middle. This CDR3 comprises 11 residues. This chain's CDR3 is CASSLVFEAFF. The CDR3 DNA sequence: TGTGCCAGCAGCTTAGTCTTTGAAGCTTTCTTT.

The chain carries TRBV4-1 and TRBJ1-2; no definite D call. This CDR3 spans 16 amino acids. V was clipped by 0 bases and J by 1 base, with 12 bases between them. CDR1 and CDR2 from the germline V gene are MGHRA and YSYEKL. The CDR3 reads CASSQDGSPYNYGYTF. In nucleotides, the CDR3 is TGCGCCAGCAGCCAAGACGGGAGCCCATATAACTATGGCTACACCTTC.

The chain couples TRBV19 to TRBJ2-2, with 7 nucleotides matching TRBD1. The V gene end was trimmed by 5 bases and the J gene end by 1 base; junction bases not matched to a gene: 10. The V gene's germline CDR1 is LNHDA and CDR2 SQIVND (reference sequence). CDR3 size: 17 residues. The CDR3 nucleotides read TGTGCCAGTAGTCCACCACCGGGACAGCGGAACACCGGGGAGCTGTTTTTT. Protein sequence: CASSPPPGQRNTGELFF.

The CDR3 is CASSRPGQGFRNEQYF. CDR3 bases: TGTGCCAGCAGCCGGCCGGGACAGGGTTTTCGGAACGAGCAGTACTTC. The chain couples TRBV11-2 to TRBJ2-7; 9 nucleotides align to TRBD1. Germline assignment: CDR1 SGHAT and CDR2 FQNNGV. The V and J ends lost 5 bases and 5 bases, in that order; junction bases with no gene match: 13. CDR3 length: 16 amino acids.

This clone was observed a single time. The V call is TRBV11-2, the J call TRBJ1-5; D is unresolved. Trimming shortened V by 4 bases and J by 2 bases, and 12 bases separated the two germline ends. The CDR3 contains 15 residues. Germline V gene lookup returns CDR1 SGHAT and CDR2 FQNNGV. CDR3 nucleotides: TGTGCCAGCAGCTCCCACATGGCCGGCAATCAGCCCCAGCATTTT. As protein: CASSSHMAGNQPQHF.

The rearrangement links TRBV2 to TRBJ2-5; 10 bases line up with TRBD2. The CDR3 loop spans 14 amino acids. J gave up 7 bases and V 5 bases, and 7 bases lay outside the gene matches. Germline CDR1 and CDR2: SNHLY and FYNNEI. CDR3: CASSPSTSGTTQYF. Here the CDR3 DNA reads TGTGCCAGCAGTCCGAGCACTAGCGGGACGACCCAGTACTTC.